These T cell receptor beta chains were read from a single sample in a study of CD8+CD57+ T cells in acquired aplastic anemia. A single record per CDR3 protein comes from TCRdb applying MiXCR to the reads. The table lists about 120,000 distinct CDR3 sequences, about 50% of them singletons. Specimen: sorted CD4+, CD8+, or CD8+CD57+ T cells (not recorded which) from PBMCs. Source of these receptors: a human donor with aplastic anemia. Each CDR3 is given with its conserved first and last residue. D genes are given only for firm matches. Clone size is given for some rows only: seen once, a few or many times, or a class if the clone is expanded.

size: many
J: TRBJ2-1
D: TRBD2
V: TRBV10-3
CDR3: CAIRPASGVYNEQFF
DNA: TGTGCCATCAGGCCCGCTAGCGGGGTTTACAATGAGCAGTTCTTC

size: .
J: TRBJ2-2
D: TRBD2
V: TRBV6-1
CDR3: CASHLGTSGAEELFF
DNA: TGTGCCAGCCACCTGGGGACTAGTGGGGCTGAGGAGCTGTTTTTT

size: .
J: TRBJ1-2
D: TRBD1
V: TRBV29-1
CDR3: CSVGTGDHYGYTF
DNA: TGCAGCGTTGGAACAGGGGATCACTATGGCTACACCTTC

size: once
J: TRBJ1-1
D: .
V: TRBV10-3
CDR3: CAISEERSTEAFF
DNA: TGTGCCATCAGTGAGGAGAGGAGCACTGAAGCTTTCTTT

size: .
J: TRBJ2-7
D: TRBD1
V: TRBV20-1
CDR3: CSALSRTGFGEQYF
DNA: TGCAGTGCCCTCAGCCGGACAGGGTTTGGTGAGCAGTACTTC

size: once
J: TRBJ2-5
D: .
V: TRBV2
CDR3: CASKEETQYF
DNA: TGTGCCAGCAAGGAGGAGACCCAGTACTTC

size: few
J: TRBJ1-5
D: .
V: TRBV2
CDR3: CASSEALGAHQPQHF
DNA: TGTGCCAGCAGTGAAGCACTAGGGGCCCATCAGCCCCAGCATTTT

size: .
J: TRBJ1-1
D: .
V: TRBV6-1
CDR3: CASTSGRGVTEAFF
DNA: TGTGCCAGCACCTCTGGGAGAGGGGTCACTGAAGCTTTCTTT

size: few
J: TRBJ2-1
D: .
V: TRBV7-6
CDR3: CASSLSHNEQFF
DNA: TGTGCCAGCAGCCTTAGCCACAATGAGCAGTTCTTC

size: many
J: TRBJ2-3
D: .
V: TRBV7-2
CDR3: CASSLVRTDTQYF
DNA: TGTGCCAGCAGCTTAGTCCGGACAGATACGCAGTATTTT

size: .
J: TRBJ1-6
D: .
V: TRBV10-1
CDR3: CATPGRGNSPLHF
DNA: TGCGCCACTCCGGGACGGGGGAATTCACCCCTCCACTTT

size: many
J: TRBJ2-5
D: TRBD2
V: TRBV6-8
CDR3: CASNERGQETQYF
DNA: TGTGCCAGCAACGAGCGGGGGCAAGAGACCCAGTACTTC

size: .
J: TRBJ2-5
D: .
V: TRBV20-1
CDR3: CSATTPRQYF
DNA: TGCAGTGCCACAACCCCCCGCCAGTACTTC

size: .
J: TRBJ1-1
D: .
V: TRBV7-4
CDR3: CASSLTGVAFF
DNA: TGTGCCAGCAGCTTAACCGGGGTAGCTTTCTTT

size: .
J: TRBJ2-7
D: TRBD2
V: TRBV2
CDR3: CASTEGLAAYEQYF
DNA: TGTGCCAGCACTGAGGGACTAGCAGCCTACGAGCAGTACTTC

size: few
J: TRBJ2-5
D: TRBD2
V: TRBV24-1
CDR3: CATSDFGLAGGKETQYF
DNA: TGTGCCACCAGTGATTTTGGGCTAGCGGGAGGGAAGGAGACCCAGTACTTC

size: .
J: TRBJ1-1
D: .
V: TRBV5-6
CDR3: CASMVGVGVTEAFF
DNA: TGTGCCAGCATGGTCGGTGTAGGTGTCACTGAAGCTTTCTTT

size: few
J: TRBJ1-1
D: .
V: TRBV7-2
CDR3: CASSLVESGNTEAFF
DNA: TGTGCCAGCAGCTTAGTTGAGAGTGGGAACACTGAAGCTTTCTTT

size: .
J: TRBJ2-5
D: .
V: TRBV2
CDR3: CASRGQGTPETQYF
DNA: TGTGCCAGCAGGGGGCAGGGGACTCCAGAGACCCAGTACTTC

size: .
J: TRBJ2-7
D: .
V: TRBV19
CDR3: CASSNGDISYEQYF
DNA: TGTGCCAGTAGTAATGGGGACATCTCCTACGAGCAGTACTTC

size: .
J: TRBJ2-3
D: TRBD2
V: TRBV10-2
CDR3: CASSLLGLAATDTQYF
DNA: TGCGCCAGCAGCCTACTCGGACTAGCGGCCACAGATACGCAGTATTTT

size: .
J: TRBJ2-1
D: TRBD2
V: TRBV12-3/TRBV12-4
CDR3: CASSQNLAGRFF
DNA: TGTGCCAGCAGTCAAAATCTAGCGGGGAGGTTCTTC

size: .
J: TRBJ1-5
D: .
V: TRBV7-9
CDR3: CASSLADGPQHF
DNA: TGTGCCAGCAGCTTAGCGGACGGGCCCCAGCATTTT

size: .
J: TRBJ2-5
D: .
V: TRBV12-3/TRBV12-4
CDR3: CASSPGGTGETQYF
DNA: TGTGCCAGCAGCCCGGGCGGGACGGGAGAGACCCAGTACTTC

size: .
J: TRBJ1-5
D: .
V: TRBV10-2
CDR3: CASSEWGKNQPQHF
DNA: TGCGCCAGCAGTGAGTGGGGGAAGAATCAGCCCCAGCATTTC

size: many
J: TRBJ2-7
D: TRBD2
V: TRBV7-9
CDR3: CASSWGGYEQYF
DNA: TGTGCCAGCAGCTGGGGAGGGTACGAGCAGTACTTC

size: .
J: TRBJ2-5
D: .
V: TRBV7-8
CDR3: CASSLLETQYF
DNA: TGTGCCAGCAGCCTTCTGGAGACCCAGTACTTC

size: .
J: TRBJ1-4
D: .
V: TRBV19
CDR3: CASSPRPLGEKLFF
DNA: TGTGCCAGCAGCCCACGACCTCTGGGTGAAAAACTGTTTTTT

size: many
J: TRBJ2-3
D: TRBD2
V: TRBV9
CDR3: CASSAQGLAGGRDTQYF
DNA: TGTGCCAGCAGCGCCCAGGGACTAGCGGGGGGGCGAGATACGCAGTATTTT

size: many
J: TRBJ2-7
D: .
V: TRBV20-1
CDR3: CSAREGGWASYEQYF
DNA: TGCAGTGCTAGAGAAGGGGGTTGGGCGTCCTACGAGCAGTACTTC

size: .
J: TRBJ1-2
D: .
V: TRBV19
CDR3: CASSPDGVYGYTF
DNA: TGTGCCAGTAGCCCCGACGGGGTGTATGGCTACACCTTC

size: few
J: TRBJ2-7
D: .
V: TRBV29-1
CDR3: CSVLAVSRSSYEQYF
DNA: TGCAGCGTTCTCGCTGTCTCCAGGAGCTCCTACGAGCAGTACTTC

size: .
J: TRBJ1-6
D: .
V: TRBV20-1
CDR3: CSAMILGQMNSPLHF
DNA: TGCAGTGCTATGATATTAGGTCAAATGAATTCACCCCTCCACTTT

size: .
J: TRBJ2-1
D: .
V: TRBV20-1
CDR3: CSARNLHEQFF
DNA: TGCAGTGCTAGAAATTTGCATGAGCAGTTCTTC

size: .
J: TRBJ2-6
D: .
V: TRBV2
CDR3: CASQIVTGANVLTF
DNA: TGTGCCAGCCAGATAGTGACTGGGGCCAACGTCCTGACTTTC